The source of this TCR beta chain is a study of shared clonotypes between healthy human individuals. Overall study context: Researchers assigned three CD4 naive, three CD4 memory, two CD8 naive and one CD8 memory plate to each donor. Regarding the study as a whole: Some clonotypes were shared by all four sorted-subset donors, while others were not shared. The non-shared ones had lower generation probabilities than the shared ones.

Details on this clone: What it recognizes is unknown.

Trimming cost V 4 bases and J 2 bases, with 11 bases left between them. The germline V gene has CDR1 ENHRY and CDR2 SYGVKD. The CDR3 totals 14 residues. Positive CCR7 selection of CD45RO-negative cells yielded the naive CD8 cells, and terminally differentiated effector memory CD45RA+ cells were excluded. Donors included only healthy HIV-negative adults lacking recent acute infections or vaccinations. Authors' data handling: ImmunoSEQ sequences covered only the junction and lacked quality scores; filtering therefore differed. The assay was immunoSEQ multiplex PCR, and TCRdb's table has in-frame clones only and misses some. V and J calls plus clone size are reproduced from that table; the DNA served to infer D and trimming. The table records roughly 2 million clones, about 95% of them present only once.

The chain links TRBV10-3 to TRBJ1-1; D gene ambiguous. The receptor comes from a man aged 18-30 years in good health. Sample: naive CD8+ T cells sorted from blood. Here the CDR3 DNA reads TGTGCCATCAGTGGATGGGGAATCAACACTGAAGCTTTCTTT. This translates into CAISGWGINTEAFF.